This T cell receptor beta chain emerged from a study of CD8+ T cells in alopecia areata. About the research overall: Treatment comprised oral tofacitinib, 5 to 10 mg twice daily, in treated patients. Tofacitinib continued for 6 to 18 months and was then withheld for 6 months.

T lymphocytes (CD4+ and CD8+) were sorted from PBMCs. This clone was seen only a few times. Its specificity is unknown. Sequencing used cDNA as its template, made by extracting RNA and reverse transcribing it. Assay used: immunoSEQ multiplex PCR; TCRdb lists only in-frame clones, some missing. The data contain 120,000 to 150,000 clones, roughly 48% of them singletons. Study-level results: Lesional scalp, notably in alopecia totalis/universalis, had clonality above that of normal scalp.

The CDR3 runs 15 residues. V was clipped by 1 base and J by 8 bases, with 14 bases between them. Germline values: CDR1 MNHNS, CDR2 SASEGT. The sequenced sample was CD4+ T cells sorted from blood. The sequence was obtained from a human donor with alopecia areata. V and J are TRBV6-1 and TRBJ2-2; TRBD1 is a possible D gene (5 bases). The CDR3 protein is CASSEVVRASGELFF. The CDR3 DNA reads TGTGCCAGCAGTGAAGTTGTCAGGGCATCTGGGGAGCTGTTTTTT.